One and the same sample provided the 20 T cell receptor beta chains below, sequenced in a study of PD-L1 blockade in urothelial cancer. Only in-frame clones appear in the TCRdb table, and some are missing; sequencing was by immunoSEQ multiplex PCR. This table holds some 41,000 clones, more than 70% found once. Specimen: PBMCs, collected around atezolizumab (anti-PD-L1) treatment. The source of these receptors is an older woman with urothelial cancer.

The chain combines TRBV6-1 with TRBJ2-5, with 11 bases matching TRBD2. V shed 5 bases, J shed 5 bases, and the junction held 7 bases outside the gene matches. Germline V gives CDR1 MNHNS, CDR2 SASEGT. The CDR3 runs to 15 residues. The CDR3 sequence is CASSPLTSGVETQYF. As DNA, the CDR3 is TGTGCCAGCAGTCCTCTGACTAGCGGGGTCGAGACCCAGTACTTC.

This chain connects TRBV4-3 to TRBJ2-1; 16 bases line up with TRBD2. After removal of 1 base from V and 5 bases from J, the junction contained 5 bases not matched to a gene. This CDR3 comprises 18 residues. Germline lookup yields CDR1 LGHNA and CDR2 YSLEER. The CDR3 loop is CASSQAPGLAGGDNEQFF. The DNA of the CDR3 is TGCGCCAGCAGCCAAGCTCCGGGACTAGCGGGAGGGGACAATGAGCAGTTCTTC.

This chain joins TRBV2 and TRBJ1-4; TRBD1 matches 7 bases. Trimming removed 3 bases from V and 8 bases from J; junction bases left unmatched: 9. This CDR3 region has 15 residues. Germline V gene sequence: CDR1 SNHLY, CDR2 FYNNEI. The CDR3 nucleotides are TGTGCCAGCAGTGACGCGACAGGGAGAGGGGAAAAACTGTTTTTT. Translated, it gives CASSDATGRGEKLFF. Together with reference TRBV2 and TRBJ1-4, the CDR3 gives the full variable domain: EPEVTQTPSHQVTQMGQEVILRCVPISNHLYFYWYRQILGQKVEFLVSFYNNEISEKSEIFDDQFSVERPDGSNFTLKIRSTKLEDSAMYFCASSDATGRGEKLFFGSGTQLSVL.

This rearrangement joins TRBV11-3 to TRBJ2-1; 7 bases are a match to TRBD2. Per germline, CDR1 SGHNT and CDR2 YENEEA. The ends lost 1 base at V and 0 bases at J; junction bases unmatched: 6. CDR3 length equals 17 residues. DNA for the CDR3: TGTGCCAGCAGCTTAGGTTACCGACTAGCCTCCTACAATGAGCAGTTCTTC. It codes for CASSLGYRLASYNEQFF.

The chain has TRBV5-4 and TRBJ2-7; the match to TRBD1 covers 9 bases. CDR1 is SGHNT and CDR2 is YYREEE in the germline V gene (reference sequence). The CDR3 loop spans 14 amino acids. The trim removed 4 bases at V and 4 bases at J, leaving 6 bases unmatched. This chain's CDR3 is CASSVGQGRYEQYF. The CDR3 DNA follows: TGTGCCAGCAGCGTCGGACAGGGGCGTTACGAGCAGTACTTC.

The CDR3 DNA follows: TGTGCCAGTAGTGTCGGGACAGCGACCTACGAGCAGTACTTC. Translated: CASSVGTATYEQYF. V is TRBV19 and J is TRBJ2-7, with 7 bases that match TRBD1. The CDR3 is 14 amino acids. Per the germline V gene, CDR1 is LNHDA and CDR2 is SQIVND (reference sequence). With 5 bases clipped from V and 2 bases from J, the junction kept 6 bases outside the gene matches.

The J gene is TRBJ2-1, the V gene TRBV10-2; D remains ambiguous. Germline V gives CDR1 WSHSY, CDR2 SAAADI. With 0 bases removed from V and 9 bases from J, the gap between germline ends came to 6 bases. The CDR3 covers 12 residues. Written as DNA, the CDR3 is TGCGCCAGCAGTGAGTCCCCATTTGAGCAGTTCTTC. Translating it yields CASSESPFEQFF.

The DNA of the CDR3 is TGTGCCAGCAAATCCTGGTGGGACAGGGGGTGGGATGAGCAGTTCTTC. It yields the protein CASKSWWDRGWDEQFF. This chain links TRBV27 with TRBJ2-1; 11 bases align to TRBD1. Looked up from germline, CDR1 is MNHEY and CDR2 is SMNVEV (reference sequence). V lost 7 bases and J lost 8; bases outside the gene matches: 13. The CDR3 loop spans 16 amino acids.

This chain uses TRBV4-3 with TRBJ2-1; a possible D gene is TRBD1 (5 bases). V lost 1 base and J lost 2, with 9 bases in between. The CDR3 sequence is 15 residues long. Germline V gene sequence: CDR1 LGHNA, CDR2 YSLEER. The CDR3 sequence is CASSQGQGTYNEQFF. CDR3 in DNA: TGCGCCAGCAGCCAAGGGCAGGGAACCTACAATGAGCAGTTCTTC.

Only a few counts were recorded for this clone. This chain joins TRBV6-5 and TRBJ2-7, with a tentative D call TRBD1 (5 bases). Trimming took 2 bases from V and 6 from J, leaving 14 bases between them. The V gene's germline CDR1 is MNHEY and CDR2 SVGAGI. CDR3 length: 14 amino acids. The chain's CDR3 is CASSYLFDSSEQYF. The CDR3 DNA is TGTGCCAGCAGTTACCTATTCGACAGCTCCGAGCAGTACTTC.

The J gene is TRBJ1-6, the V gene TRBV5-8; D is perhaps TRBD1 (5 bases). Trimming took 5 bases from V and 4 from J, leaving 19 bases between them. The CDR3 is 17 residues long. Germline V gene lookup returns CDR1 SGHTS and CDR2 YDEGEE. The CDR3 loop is CASSTPRATGYNSPLHF. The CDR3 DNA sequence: TGTGCCAGCAGTACTCCCAGGGCAACTGGGTATAATTCACCCCTCCACTTT.

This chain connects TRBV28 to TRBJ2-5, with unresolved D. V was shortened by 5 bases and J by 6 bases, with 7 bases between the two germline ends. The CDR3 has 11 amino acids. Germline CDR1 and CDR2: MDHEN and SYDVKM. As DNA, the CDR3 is TGTGCCAGCAGTCCTAGAAAGACCCAGTACTTC. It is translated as CASSPRKTQYF.

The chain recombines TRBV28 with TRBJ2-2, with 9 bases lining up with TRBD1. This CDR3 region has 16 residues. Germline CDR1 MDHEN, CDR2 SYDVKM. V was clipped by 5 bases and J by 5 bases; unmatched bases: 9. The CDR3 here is CASSHISGTGTGELFF. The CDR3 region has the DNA TGTGCCAGCAGTCACATATCCGGGACAGGGACCGGGGAGCTGTTTTTT.

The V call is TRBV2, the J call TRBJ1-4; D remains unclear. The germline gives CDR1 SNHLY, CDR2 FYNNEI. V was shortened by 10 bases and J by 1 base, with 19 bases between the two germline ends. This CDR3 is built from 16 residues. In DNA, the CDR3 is TGTGCCACCAAAGTGGGGAGAGGGCTAACTAATGAAAAACTGTTTTTT. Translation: CATKVGRGLTNEKLFF.

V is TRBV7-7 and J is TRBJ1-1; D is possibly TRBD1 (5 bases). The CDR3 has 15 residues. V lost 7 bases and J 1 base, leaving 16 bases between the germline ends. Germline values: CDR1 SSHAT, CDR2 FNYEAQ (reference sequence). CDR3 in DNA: TGTGCCAGCACCCCCGGGCGGGGACCGAACACTGAAGCTTTCTTT. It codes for CASTPGRGPNTEAFF.

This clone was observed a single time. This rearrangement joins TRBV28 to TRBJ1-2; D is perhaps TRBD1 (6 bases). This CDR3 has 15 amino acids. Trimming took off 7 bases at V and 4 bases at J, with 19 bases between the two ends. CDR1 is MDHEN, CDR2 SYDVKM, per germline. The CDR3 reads CASTMGGLGVYGYTF. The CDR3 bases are TGTGCCAGCACTATGGGGGGGCTGGGAGTCTATGGCTACACCTTC.

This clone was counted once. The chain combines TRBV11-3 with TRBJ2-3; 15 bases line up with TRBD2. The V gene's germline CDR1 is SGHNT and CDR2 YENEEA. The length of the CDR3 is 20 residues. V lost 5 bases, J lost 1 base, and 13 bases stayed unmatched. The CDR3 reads CASSPGTSGGPQYRTDTQYF. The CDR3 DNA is TGTGCCAGCAGCCCCGGGACTAGCGGGGGGCCCCAATACCGCACAGATACGCAGTATTTT.

The CDR3 coding sequence is TGTGCTTTGGGGCGATCAGAAACTAAAAACACCGGGGAGCTGTTTTTT. Amino acid sequence: CALGRSETKNTGELFF. The chain has TRBV28 and TRBJ2-2; D may be TRBD1 (5 bases). The CDR3 loop spans 16 amino acids. Germline CDR1 MDHEN, CDR2 SYDVKM.

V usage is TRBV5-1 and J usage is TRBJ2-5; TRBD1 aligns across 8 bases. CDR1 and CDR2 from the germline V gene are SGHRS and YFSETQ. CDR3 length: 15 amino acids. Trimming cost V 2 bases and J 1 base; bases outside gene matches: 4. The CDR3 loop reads CASSLTTGAQETQYF. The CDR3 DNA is TGCGCCAGCAGCTTAACGACAGGGGCCCAAGAGACCCAGTACTTC.

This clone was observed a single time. The CDR3 here is CASSPRTGLATYNEQFF. CDR3 DNA: TGTGCCAGTAGTCCCAGGACAGGACTAGCGACGTACAATGAGCAGTTCTTC. The J gene is TRBJ2-1, the V gene TRBV19; TRBD2 matches 9 bases. Trimming took 5 bases from V and 4 from J; bases not matched to a gene: 12. The V gene's germline CDR1 is LNHDA and CDR2 SQIVND (reference sequence). CDR3 length: 17 amino acids.